There are a few counts of the clone carrying this TCR beta chain. A single record per CDR3 protein comes from TCRdb applying MiXCR to the 5' RACE reads. The sample lists around 450,000 distinct CDR3 sequences, more than 13% occurring once. Trimming shortened V by 4 bases and J by 3 bases, and 6 bases separated the two germline ends. This CDR3 is built from 12 residues. This entry is derived from a study of identical twins. The same data also went into a second study, on yellow fever vaccine responses in identical twins.

The receptor comes from a woman between 18 and 30 years old in good health. This chain uses TRBV12-3 or TRBV12-4 with TRBJ1-1; perhaps TRBD1 as D (5 bases). Input material: CD4+ T cells sorted from blood. Here the CDR3 reads CASSWGDTEAFF. For the CDR3, the DNA is TGTGCCAGCAGTTGGGGGGACACTGAAGCTTTCTTT.